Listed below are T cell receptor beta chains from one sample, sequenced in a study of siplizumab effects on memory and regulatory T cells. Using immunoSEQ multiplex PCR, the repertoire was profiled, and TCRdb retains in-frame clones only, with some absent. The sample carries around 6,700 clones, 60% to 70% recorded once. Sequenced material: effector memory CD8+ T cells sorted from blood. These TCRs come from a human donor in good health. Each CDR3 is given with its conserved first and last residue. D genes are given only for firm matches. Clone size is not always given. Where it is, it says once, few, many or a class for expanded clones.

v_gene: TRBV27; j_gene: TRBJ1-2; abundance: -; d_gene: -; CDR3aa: CASRGIDYGYTF; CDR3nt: TGTGCCAGCCGTGGGATCGACTATGGCTACACCTTC
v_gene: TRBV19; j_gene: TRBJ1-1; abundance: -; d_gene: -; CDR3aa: CASSYQVRTEAFF; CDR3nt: TGTGCCAGTAGCTACCAGGTACGCACTGAAGCTTTCTTT
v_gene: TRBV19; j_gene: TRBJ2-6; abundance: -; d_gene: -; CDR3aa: CASSINRNSGANVLTF; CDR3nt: TGTGCCAGTAGTATAAACAGAAACTCTGGGGCCAACGTCCTGACTTTC
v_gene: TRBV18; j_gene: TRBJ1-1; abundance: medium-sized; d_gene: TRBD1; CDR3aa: CASSPRDRAEAFF; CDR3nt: TGTGCCAGCTCACCACGGGACAGAGCTGAAGCTTTCTTT
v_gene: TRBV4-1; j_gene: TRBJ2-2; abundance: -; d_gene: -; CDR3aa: CASSQLANTGELFF; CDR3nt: TGCGCCAGCAGCCAACTAGCGAACACCGGGGAGCTGTTTTTT
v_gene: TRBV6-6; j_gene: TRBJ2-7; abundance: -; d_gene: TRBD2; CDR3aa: CASSYSGAYEQYF; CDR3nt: TGTGCCAGCAGTTACAGCGGGGCCTACGAGCAGTACTTC
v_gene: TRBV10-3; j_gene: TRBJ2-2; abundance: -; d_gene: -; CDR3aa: CAISETDTGELFF; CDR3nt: TGTGCCATCAGTGAGACGGACACCGGGGAGCTGTTTTTT
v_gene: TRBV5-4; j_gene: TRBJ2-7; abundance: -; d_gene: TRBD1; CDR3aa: CASSQDGVRDRVYEQYF; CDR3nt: TGTGCCAGCAGCCAAGATGGGGTGAGAGACAGGGTATACGAGCAGTACTTC
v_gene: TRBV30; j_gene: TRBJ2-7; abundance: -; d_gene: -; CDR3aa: CAWSFGPATQGYEQYF; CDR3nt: TGTGCCTGGAGTTTCGGGCCGGCGACACAGGGCTACGAGCAGTACTTC
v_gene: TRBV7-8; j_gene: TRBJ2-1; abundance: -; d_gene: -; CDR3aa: CASSLSGSYNEQFF; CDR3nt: TGTGCCAGCAGCTTAAGTGGCTCCTACAATGAGCAGTTCTTC
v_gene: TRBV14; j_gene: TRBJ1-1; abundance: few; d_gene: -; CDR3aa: CASSQAGATEAFF; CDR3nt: TGTGCCAGCAGCCAAGCAGGGGCCACTGAAGCTTTCTTT
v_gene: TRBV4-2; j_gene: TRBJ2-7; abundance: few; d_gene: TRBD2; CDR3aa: CASSQGTSGDSYEQYF; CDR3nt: TGTGCCAGCAGCCAAGGGACTAGCGGGGATTCATACGAGCAGTACTTC
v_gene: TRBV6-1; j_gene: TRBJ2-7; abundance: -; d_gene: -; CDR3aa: CASSDDQGPYEQYF; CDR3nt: TGTGCCAGCAGTGACGATCAAGGACCCTACGAGCAGTACTTC
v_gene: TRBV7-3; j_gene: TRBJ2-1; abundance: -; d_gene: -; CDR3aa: CASSASPTTRQDEQFF; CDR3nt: TGTGCCAGCAGCGCATCACCTACTACAAGACAGGATGAGCAGTTCTTC
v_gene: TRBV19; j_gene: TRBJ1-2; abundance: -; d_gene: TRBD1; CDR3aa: CASSIITGGDGYTF; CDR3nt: TGTGCCAGTAGTATAATCACAGGGGGCGATGGCTACACCTTC
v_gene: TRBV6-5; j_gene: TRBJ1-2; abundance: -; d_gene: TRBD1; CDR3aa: CASRMQTGGADGYTF; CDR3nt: TGTGCCAGCAGAATGCAAACAGGGGGCGCTGATGGCTACACCTTC
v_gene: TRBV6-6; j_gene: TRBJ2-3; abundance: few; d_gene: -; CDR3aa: CASSYSGVTDTQYF; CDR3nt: TGTGCCAGCAGTTACTCCGGTGTTACAGATACGCAGTATTTT
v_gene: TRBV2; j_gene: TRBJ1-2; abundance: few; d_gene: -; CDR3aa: CASSERSAYGYTF; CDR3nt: TGTGCCAGCAGTGAGAGGTCAGCTTATGGCTACACCTTC
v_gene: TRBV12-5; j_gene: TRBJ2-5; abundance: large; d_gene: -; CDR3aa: CASGPWNPGTQYF; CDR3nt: TGTGCTAGTGGTCCGTGGAATCCGGGGACCCAGTACTTC
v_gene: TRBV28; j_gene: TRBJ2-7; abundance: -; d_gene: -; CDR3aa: CASSPGGRPYEQYF; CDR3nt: TGTGCCAGCAGTCCGGGGGGCAGGCCCTACGAGCAGTACTTC
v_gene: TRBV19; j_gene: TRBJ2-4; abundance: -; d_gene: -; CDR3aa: CASSISVIAKNIQYF; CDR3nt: TGTGCCAGTAGTATTTCGGTTATAGCCAAAAACATTCAGTACTTC
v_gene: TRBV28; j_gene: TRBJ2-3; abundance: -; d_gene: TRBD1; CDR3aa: CASSSYRDRGADTQYF; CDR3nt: TGTGCCAGCAGTTCCTACCGGGACAGGGGAGCAGATACGCAGTATTTT
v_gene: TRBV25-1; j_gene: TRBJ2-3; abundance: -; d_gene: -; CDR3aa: CASSEYALTDTQYF; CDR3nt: TGTGCCAGCAGTGAATACGCTCTCACAGATACGCAGTATTTT
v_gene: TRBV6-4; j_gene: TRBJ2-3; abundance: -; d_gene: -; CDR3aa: CASSEGVGERDTQYF; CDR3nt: TGTGCCAGCAGTGAGGGGGTTGGGGAGCGAGATACGCAGTATTTT
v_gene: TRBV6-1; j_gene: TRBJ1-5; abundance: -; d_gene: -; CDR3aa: CASSDGGEQPQHF; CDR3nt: TGTGCCAGCAGTGACGGCGGGGAACAGCCCCAGCATTTT
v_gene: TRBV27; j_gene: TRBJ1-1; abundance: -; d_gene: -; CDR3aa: CASSLSGYTEAFF; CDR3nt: TGTGCCAGCAGTTTATCGGGTTACACTGAAGCTTTCTTT
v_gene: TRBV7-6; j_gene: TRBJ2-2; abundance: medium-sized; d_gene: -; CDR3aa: CASSLEVGTGELFF; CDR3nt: TGTGCCAGCAGCTTAGAAGTGGGCACCGGGGAGCTGTTTTTT
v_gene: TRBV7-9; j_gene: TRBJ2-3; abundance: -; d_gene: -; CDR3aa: CASSGGLTDTQYF; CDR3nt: TGTGCCAGCAGCGGGGGACTCACAGATACGCAGTATTTT
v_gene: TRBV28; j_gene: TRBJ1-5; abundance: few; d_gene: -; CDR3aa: CADRQENQPQHF; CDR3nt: TGTGCAGACCGACAGGAGAATCAGCCCCAGCATTTT
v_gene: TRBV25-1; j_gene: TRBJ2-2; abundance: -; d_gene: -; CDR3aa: CASRGDRDTGELFF; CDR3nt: TGTGCCAGCCGCGGGGACAGAGATACCGGGGAGCTGTTTTTT
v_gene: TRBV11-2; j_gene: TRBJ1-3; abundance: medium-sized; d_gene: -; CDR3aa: CASSVPYSGNTIYF; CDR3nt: TGTGCCAGCAGCGTGCCTTACTCTGGAAACACCATATATTTT
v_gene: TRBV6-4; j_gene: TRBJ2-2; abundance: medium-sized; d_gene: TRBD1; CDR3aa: CASSAGTGNTGELFF; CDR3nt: TGTGCCAGCAGTGCTGGGACAGGGAACACCGGGGAGCTGTTTTTT
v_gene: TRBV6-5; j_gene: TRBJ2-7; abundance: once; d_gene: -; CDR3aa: CASSSGFGVYEQYF; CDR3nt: TGTGCCAGCAGTTCTGGCTTTGGGGTCTACGAGCAGTACTTC
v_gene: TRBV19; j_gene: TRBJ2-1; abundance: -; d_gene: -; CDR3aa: CASSIAEGVINEQFF; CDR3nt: TGTGCCAGTAGTATAGCGGAGGGGGTAATCAATGAGCAGTTCTTC
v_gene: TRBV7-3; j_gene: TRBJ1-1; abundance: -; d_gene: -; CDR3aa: CASSFGNTEAFF; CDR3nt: TGTGCCAGCAGCTTTGGGAACACTGAAGCTTTCTTT
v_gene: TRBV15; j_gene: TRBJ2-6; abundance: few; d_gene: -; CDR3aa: CATSRSASSGANVLTF; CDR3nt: TGTGCCACCAGCAGATCAGCGAGCTCTGGGGCCAACGTCCTGACTTTC
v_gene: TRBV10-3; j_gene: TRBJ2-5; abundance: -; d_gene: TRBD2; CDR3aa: CATSGTSGGAMVETQYF; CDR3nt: TGTGCCACCTCGGGGACTAGCGGGGGGGCCATGGTGGAGACCCAGTACTTC
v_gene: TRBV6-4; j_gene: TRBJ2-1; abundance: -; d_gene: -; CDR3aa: CASSDSAGYNEQFF; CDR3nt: TGTGCCAGCAGTGATTCCGCTGGTTACAATGAGCAGTTCTTC
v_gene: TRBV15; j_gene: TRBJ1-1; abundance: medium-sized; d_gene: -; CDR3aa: CATSFQDGNTEAFF; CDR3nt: TGTGCCACCAGCTTCCAGGACGGGAACACTGAAGCTTTCTTT
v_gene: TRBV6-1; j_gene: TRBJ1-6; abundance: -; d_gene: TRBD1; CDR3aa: CASSDGAGGPSPLHF; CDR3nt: TGTGCCAGCAGTGATGGGGCAGGGGGTCCTTCACCCCTCCACTTT
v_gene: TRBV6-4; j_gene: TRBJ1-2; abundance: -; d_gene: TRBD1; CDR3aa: CASSEGSSGGGYTF; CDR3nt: TGTGCCAGCAGTGAAGGCAGTTCAGGGGGGGGCTACACCTTC
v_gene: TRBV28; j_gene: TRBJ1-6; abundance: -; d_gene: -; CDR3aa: CASSPVTGGGSPLHF; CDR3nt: TGTGCCAGCAGCCCCGTGACGGGTGGCGGATCACCCCTCCACTTT
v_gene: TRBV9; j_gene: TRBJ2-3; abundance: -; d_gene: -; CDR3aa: CASSVGWGTGADTQYF; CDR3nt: TGTGCCAGCAGCGTAGGATGGGGGACCGGCGCAGATACGCAGTATTTT
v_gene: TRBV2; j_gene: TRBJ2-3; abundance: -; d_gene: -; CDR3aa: CASMVGGQVRADTQYF; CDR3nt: TGTGCCAGCATGGTGGGAGGACAGGTAAGGGCAGATACGCAGTATTTT
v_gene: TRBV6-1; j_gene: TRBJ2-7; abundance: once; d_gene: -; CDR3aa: CASSEYGPPYEQYF; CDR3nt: TGTGCCAGCAGTGAATACGGGCCCCCCTACGAGCAGTACTTC
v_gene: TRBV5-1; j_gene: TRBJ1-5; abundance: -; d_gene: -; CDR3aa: CASSAGRVNQPQHF; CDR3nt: TGCGCCAGCAGCGCCGGCAGGGTCAATCAGCCCCAGCATTTT
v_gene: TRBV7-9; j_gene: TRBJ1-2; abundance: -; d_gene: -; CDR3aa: CASSPLPLTTYIRGYTF; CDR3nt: TGTGCCAGCAGTCCCCTGCCGTTAACTACATATATCCGTGGCTACACCTTC
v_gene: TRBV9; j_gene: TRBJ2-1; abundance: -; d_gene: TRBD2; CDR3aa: CASSAQSGGPYNEQFF; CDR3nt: TGTGCCAGCAGCGCCCAGAGCGGGGGGCCCTACAATGAGCAGTTCTTC
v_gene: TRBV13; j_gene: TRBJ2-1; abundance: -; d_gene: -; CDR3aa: CASSPLLKDSYNEQFF; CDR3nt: TGTGCCAGCAGCCCCCTGTTAAAGGACAGTTACAATGAGCAGTTCTTC
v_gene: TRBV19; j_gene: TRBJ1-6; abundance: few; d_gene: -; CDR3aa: CASSIGGTYNSPLHF; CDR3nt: TGTGCCAGTAGTATAGGCGGTACCTATAATTCACCCCTCCACTTT
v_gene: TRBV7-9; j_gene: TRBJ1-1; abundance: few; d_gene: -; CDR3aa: CASSLALREEAFF; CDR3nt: TGTGCCAGCAGCTTAGCGCTACGGGAGGAAGCTTTCTTT
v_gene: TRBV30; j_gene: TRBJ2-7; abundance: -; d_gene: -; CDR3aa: CAWSPGNYEQYF; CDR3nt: TGTGCCTGGAGTCCAGGGAACTACGAGCAGTACTTC
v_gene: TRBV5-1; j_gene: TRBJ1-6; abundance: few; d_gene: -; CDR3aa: CASSLPPGHNSPLHF; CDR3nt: TGCGCCAGCAGCTTGCCGCCGGGACACAATTCACCCCTCCACTTT